This T cell receptor beta chain appears in the sequencing data of a study of T-cell reconstitution after alpha-beta-depleted transplantation in children. V was clipped by 3 bases and J by 7 bases, with 18 bases between them. The CDR3 has 14 amino acids. Germline lookup yields CDR1 DFQATT and CDR2 SNEGSKA (reference sequence). Unique molecular identifiers were used in preparing the TCRbeta library. TCRdb itself ran the PCR reads through MiXCR, one entry per CDR3 protein. This sample carries 550,000 to 800,000 distinct CDR3 sequences, around 14% of them seen once, and the ten largest clones take around 0.8%.

This clonotype was sampled from a girl aged 2 to 9 with congenital amegakaryocytic thrombocytopenia, due to receive a stem cell transplant. This sequence joins TRBV20-1 and TRBJ2-5; TRBD2 might be the D (6 bases). The specimen comprised PBMCs, sampled before TCRalphabeta/CD19-depleted stem cell transplant. The CDR3 sequence is CSASPTPYGGTQYF. The CDR3 DNA sequence: TGCAGTGCTAGTCCCACCCCGTACGGGGGGACCCAGTACTTC.